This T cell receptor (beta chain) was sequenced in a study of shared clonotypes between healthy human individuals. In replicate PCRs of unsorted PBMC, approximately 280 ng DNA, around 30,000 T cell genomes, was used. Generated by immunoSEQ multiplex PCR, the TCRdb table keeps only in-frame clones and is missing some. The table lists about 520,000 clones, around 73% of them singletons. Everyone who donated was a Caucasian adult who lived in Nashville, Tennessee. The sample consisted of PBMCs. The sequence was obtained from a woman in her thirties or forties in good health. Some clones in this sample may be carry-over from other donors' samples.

CDR3 nucleotides: TGCAGCGTTCACTCTGGGGCCAACGTCCTGACTTTC. Translating it yields CSVHSGANVLTF. The genes are TRBV29-1 and TRBJ2-6; the D is unclear. The CDR3 spans 12 residues. Germline-derived CDR1 and CDR2 are SQVTM and ANQGSEA. V gave up 5 bases and J gave up 0 bases, with 2 bases separating them.